One and the same sample provided the 23 T cell receptor beta chains below, sequenced in a study of cytomegalovirus exposure and HLA in healthy donors. PCR employed 60 Vbeta and 13 Jbeta primers. Repertoires were generated with immunoSEQ multiplex PCR, while TCRdb's copy carries only in-frame clones and drops some. The sample shows 150,000 or so clones, around 80% of them seen only once. The specimen was PBMCs. These receptors were taken from a man aged 25-45 years in good health and CMV-seropositive.

This rearrangement joins TRBV4-1 to TRBJ1-5, with 10 positions matching TRBD1. The CDR3 consists of 15 residues. V gave up 1 base and J gave up 6 bases; unmatched junction bases: 3. The germline gives CDR1 MGHRA, CDR2 YSYEKL. CDR3 protein: CASSQGDRGIQPQHF. The CDR3 DNA reads TGCGCCAGCAGCCAAGGGGACAGGGGAATTCAGCCCCAGCATTTT.

The chain joins TRBV5-1 to TRBJ2-7, with 10 bases lining up with TRBD2. The CDR3 length is 17 residues. Germline-derived CDR1 and CDR2 are SGHRS and YFSETQ. The J segment lost 5 bases and the V segment lost 4 bases, leaving 15 bases of the junction unmatched. The CDR3 sequence is CASSLLGLADSFHEQYF. CDR3 sequence (DNA): TGCGCCAGCAGCCTGCTCGGACTAGCGGATTCTTTCCACGAGCAGTACTTC.

This clone was counted between two and nine times. The chain combines TRBV4-1 with TRBJ2-7; the match to TRBD1 covers 9 bases. V gave up 2 bases and J gave up 9 bases; unmatched junction bases: 11. The V gene's germline CDR1 is MGHRA and CDR2 YSYEKL. The CDR3 is 15 residues long. The CDR3 reads CASSQSTGTGSVQYF. Here the CDR3 DNA reads TGCGCCAGCAGCCAATCGACCGGGACAGGGTCTGTGCAGTACTTC.

This sequence joins TRBV9 and TRBJ2-3, with 10 bases lining up with TRBD2. This CDR3 is built from 17 residues. Germline CDR1 reads SGDLS; CDR2 reads YYNGEE. With V trimmed by 3 bases and J by 3 bases, 10 bases remained unmatched. In nucleotides, the CDR3 is TGTGCCAGCAGCGCAGACCTAGCGGGAGAATCGACAGATACGCAGTATTTT. It codes for CASSADLAGESTDTQYF.

The chain recombines TRBV28 with TRBJ2-7, with D perhaps matching TRBD1 (6 bases). This CDR3 has 15 amino acids. Trimming pared 1 base from V and 0 bases from J, leaving 10 bases between. Germline V lookup: CDR1 MDHEN, CDR2 SYDVKM. The CDR3 DNA follows: TGTGCCAGCAGTTTATACGGACAGCACTCCTACGAGCAGTACTTC. Translation gives CASSLYGQHSYEQYF.

The rearrangement links TRBV28 to TRBJ1-2; no clear D gene. CDR1 and CDR2 (germline): MDHEN, SYDVKM. V lost 6 bases and J 8 bases, leaving 13 bases between the germline ends. The CDR3 contains 12 residues. The CDR3 loop is CASSPAVRGYTF. Here the CDR3 DNA reads TGTGCCAGCAGCCCAGCGGTGCGGGGCTACACCTTC.

A note on this clone: The junction differs from germline at one of its ends, possibly a read error. The rearrangement uses TRBV7-9 and TRBJ2-5; 7 bases line up with TRBD2. This CDR3 is built from 14 residues. The germline gives CDR1 SEHNR, CDR2 FQNEAQ (reference sequence). This chain's CDR3 is CSSSFSAGEETQYF. CDR3 coding DNA: TGTTCCAGCAGCTTTAGCGCGGGGGAAGAGACCCAGTACTTC.

The chain recombines TRBV18 with TRBJ2-4; maybe TRBD1 (6 bases). Germline values: CDR1 KGHSH, CDR2 LQKENI. This CDR3 is 14 amino acids long. The V end was cut by 5 bases, the J end by 4 bases, with 12 bases between. The CDR3 here is CASSSGRGKNIQYF. The CDR3 DNA reads TGTGCCAGCTCATCTGGCAGGGGAAAAAACATTCAGTACTTC.

This chain uses TRBV29-1 with TRBJ2-1; 10 positions agree with TRBD2. The ends lost 3 bases at V and 7 bases at J; junction bases unmatched: 9. Germline assignment: CDR1 SQVTM and CDR2 ANQGSEA. This CDR3 is 15 amino acids long. DNA for the CDR3: TGCAGCGTTGATCCTCCAGCGGGAGGGAGGAATGAGCAGTTCTTC. Its protein is CSVDPPAGGRNEQFF.

CDR3: CAIRGTWGTYGYTF. The CDR3 region has the DNA TGTGCCATCAGGGGGACATGGGGGACCTATGGCTACACCTTC. The rearrangement links TRBV10-3 to TRBJ1-2, with D possibly TRBD1 on 6 matching bases. The CDR3 runs to 14 residues. Trimming shortened V by 6 bases and J by 4 bases, and 15 bases separated the two germline ends. Germline V gene sequence: CDR1 ENHRY, CDR2 SYGVKD.

The chain is built from TRBV7-9 and TRBJ1-2, with a possible D match to TRBD1 (6 bases). Germline assignment: CDR1 SEHNR and CDR2 FQNEAQ (reference sequence). The CDR3 consists of 14 residues. V lost 5 bases to trimming and J lost 7 bases, with 17 bases between them. The DNA of the CDR3 is TGTGCCAGCAGCCGAGGGGGGGCAACTGGTGGCTACACCTTC. Its protein product is CASSRGGATGGYTF.

The genes are TRBV11-3 and TRBJ2-2; the match to TRBD1 covers 7 bases. The CDR3 contains 15 residues. V was pared by 5 bases and J by 4 bases, with 7 bases of the junction left unmatched. Germline V gene sequence: CDR1 SGHNT, CDR2 YENEEA. The CDR3 is CASSPSGGTTGELFF. The CDR3 DNA is TGTGCCAGCAGCCCTTCAGGGGGAACCACCGGGGAGCTGTTTTTT.

The J gene is TRBJ1-1, the V gene TRBV9; 7 positions agree with TRBD1. The germline CDR1 and CDR2 sequences are SGDLS and YYNGEE. This CDR3 contains 15 residues. Trimming removed 1 base from V and 6 bases from J; junction bases left unmatched: 9. The CDR3 coding sequence is TGTGCCAGCAGCGTAAGACAGGGAGCCGGCGCTGAAGCTTTCTTT. This gives the protein CASSVRQGAGAEAFF.

The chain uses TRBV5-5 and TRBJ2-5; tentative D call: TRBD2 (5 bases). This CDR3 has 16 amino acids. Germline CDR1 reads SGHKS; CDR2 reads YYEKEE (reference sequence). The V gene lost 1 base and the J gene lost 4 bases, with 17 bases spanning the gap. CDR3 residues: CASSLPRETEGETQYF. In nucleotides, the CDR3 is TGTGCCAGCAGCTTGCCGAGGGAAACAGAGGGAGAGACCCAGTACTTC.

The chain is built from TRBV7-3 and TRBJ2-1; 8 bases fit TRBD2. V lost 4 bases to trimming and J lost 4 bases; unmatched junction nucleotides: 12. Germline V gene lookup returns CDR1 SGHTA and CDR2 FQGTGA. CDR3 length: 17 residues. Here the CDR3 reads CASSSSGLAGRYNEQFF. CDR3 DNA sequence: TGTGCCAGCAGCTCTTCAGGACTAGCCGGGCGTTACAATGAGCAGTTCTTC.

The chain uses TRBV18 and TRBJ2-6; D might be TRBD1 (6 bases). Per the germline V gene, CDR1 is KGHSH and CDR2 is LQKENI. The CDR3 has 20 residues. V lost 6 bases, J lost 0 bases, and 24 bases lay in between. The CDR3, as DNA: TGTGCCAGCTCCCGGATCTCGAGACAGGTCGCGAACTCTGGGGCCAACGTCCTGACTTTC. This gives the protein CASSRISRQVANSGANVLTF.

The J gene is TRBJ2-1, the V gene TRBV19, with 9 bases lining up with TRBD2. The V and J ends lost 6 bases and 4 bases, in that order; junction bases with no gene match: 4. Germline values: CDR1 LNHDA, CDR2 SQIVND (reference sequence). The CDR3 totals 14 residues. The CDR3 DNA follows: TGTGCCAGTAGGACTAGCGGTATTTACAATGAGCAGTTCTTC. Its protein product is CASRTSGIYNEQFF.

J is TRBJ2-7 and V is TRBV11-1; possibly TRBD1 for D (8 bases). The CDR3 is 16 residues long. Deletions cut 2 bases from V and 3 bases from J, with 17 bases between. Germline V gene lookup returns CDR1 SGHAT and CDR2 FQDESV (reference sequence). The CDR3 reads CASSLPGGTGSYEQYF. The CDR3 region has the DNA TGTGCCAGCAGCTTACCCGGGGGGACAGGTAGCTACGAGCAGTACTTC.

This clone was detected once. This rearrangement joins TRBV5-1 to TRBJ2-1; 9 nucleotides align to TRBD2. The CDR3 is 18 amino acids. Germline lookup yields CDR1 SGHRS and CDR2 YFSETQ. Trimming at V came to 0 bases and at J to 6 bases, leaving 13 bases not matched to a gene. This chain's CDR3 is CASSLAPATSGPFNEQFF. The CDR3 DNA follows: TGCGCCAGCAGCTTGGCTCCCGCCACTAGCGGGCCTTTCAATGAGCAGTTCTTC.

This clone was detected a few times. J is TRBJ1-2 and V is TRBV2, with a possible D match to TRBD1 (5 bases). CDR1 and CDR2 (germline): SNHLY, FYNNEI. The CDR3 is 14 amino acids. The ends were cut back, 5 bases at V and 0 bases at J, with 10 bases in the middle. The CDR3 here is CASSRGGANYGYTF. The CDR3 region has the DNA TGTGCCAGCAGTCGGGGGGGGGCTAACTATGGCTACACCTTC.

This clone has more than one count but fewer than ten. The chain carries TRBV5-1 and TRBJ2-3, with 10 bases aligning to TRBD2. Germline V lookup: CDR1 SGHRS, CDR2 YFSETQ. The CDR3 covers 15 residues. After removal of 5 bases from V and 0 bases from J, the junction contained 3 bases not matched to a gene. CDR3 protein: CASSQLAGSTDTQYF. The CDR3 coding sequence is TGCGCCAGCAGTCAACTAGCGGGGAGCACAGATACGCAGTATTTT.

The chain joins TRBV13 to TRBJ2-3, with 9 bases identical to TRBD1. Germline V CDR1 and CDR2: PRHDT, FYEKMQ (reference sequence). The CDR3 has 15 residues. The J segment lost 0 bases and the V segment lost 6 bases, leaving 4 bases of the junction unmatched. The CDR3 DNA is TGTGCCAGCAGTCCAACAGGGGGCAGCACAGATACGCAGTATTTT. It encodes CASSPTGGSTDTQYF.

This chain joins TRBV7-2 and TRBJ2-3; 11 bases map to TRBD2. The CDR3 totals 16 residues. The germline V gene encodes CDR1 SGHTA and CDR2 FQGNSA. J gave up 7 bases and V 3 bases, and 9 bases lay outside the gene matches. CDR3 DNA: TGTGCCAGCAGCTTGGAGGTAGCGGGAGGGCCATATACGCAGTATTTT. Amino acids: CASSLEVAGGPYTQYF.